This T cell receptor beta chain was identified during a study of blood T cells in healthy people across ages (dated by TCRdb to the mid-2010s). At the level of the whole study: Template switching captured roughly one uniquely barcoded TCR beta cDNA molecule per two T cells in model experiments. Donors were grouped into four age groups: young (average roughly 16 years), middle-aged (around 39), aged (about 60) and long-lived (approximately 75). Age-related changes in TCR beta repertoire diversity were measured in the study by deep sequencing normalized with unique cDNA molecular identifiers. Donors of different ages were randomly distributed across sequencing lanes to avoid experimental bias. For two donors (one aged 18 to 29 and one aged 80 or older), the study analyzed two additional independent replicas of 1 million unique cDNA reads from the same blood draw.

Spanning cysteine to phenylalanine, the CDR3 consists of 13 amino acids. Of the read, only the CDR3 DNA is kept; its 39 bases are in frame from base 1. V loses 5 bases of germline sequence and J loses 6 bases, and the interval between the two ends is 13 bases. Libraries were built with 5' RACE. TCRdb names Illumina HiSeq 2500 as the instrument used. A second PCR of about 7 to 12 cycles was run with a J-beta primer mix and a sample-barcoded 5' primer. A template-switch 5' adaptor carrying 12 random nucleotides introduced a unique molecular identifier onto each TCR beta cDNA molecule. Each sample yielded at least 2.5 million CDR3-containing paired-end reads. The Mint cDNA synthesis kit, primed by a TRBC-specific oligonucleotide, was used to synthesize first-strand cDNA from all RNA. After uracil-DNA glycosylase treatment, a first 18-cycle PCR used universal primers M1SS and BC2_uni_R on all cDNA. In the paper's pipeline: Each sample was normalized by randomly selecting 1 million high-quality reads, each carrying a distinct molecular identifier. Instead of being binned into consensus sequences, reads with shared molecular identifiers were discarded. MiTCR, run with a Q25 quality threshold and the strictest error-elimination algorithm, handled CDR3 identification, clonotype clustering and error correction. A nonparametric unseen species model with Euler transformation was used to estimate lower-bound total TCR beta diversity. Using fastp trimming at Q25 and MiXCR clonotype assembly, TCRdb reanalyzed the public sequencing data and kept in-frame beta chains. When rows share a CDR3 protein, they turn into one entry using the most common DNA and genes. TCRdb, not the authors, supplied the V and J calls. The sample includes 600,000 to 800,000 distinct CDR3 sequences, with 20% to 25% observed a single time. Roughly 3.6% of the sample is in the top ten clones.

Comment on this clonotype: Its antigen specificity is not known. Base qualities are not recorded, but no much larger clone differs from it by a single base.

What the study reported, not specific to this receptor: Estimates of total diversity based on one million sequenced T cells were considered lower bounds and underestimates. The percentage of naive T cells measured by flow cytometry correlated strongly with observed TCR beta diversity. Compared with the aged group, the long-lived group had more naive CD4+ T cells, fewer expanded clones and increased TCR diversity, suggesting age selection. Donor CMV infection status was unknown, potentially confounding age-related changes in expanded clonotypes. Bulk unsorted PBMC profiling prevented conclusive comparison of naive and antigen-experienced compartments. As age increased, observed TCR beta diversity per million T cells dropped in a roughly linear way, and a significant reduction was already evident by age about 40.

The approximately 41 donors, aged about 6 to 100 years, were systemically healthy Caucasian individuals from Russia. Each donor gave around 9.5 milliliters of peripheral blood, collected into EDTA-treated Vacutainer tubes. Ficoll-Paque density-gradient centrifugation was used to isolate PBMCs, with at least 6.5 million per sample. Trizol reagent was used to extract total RNA from the PBMCs, yielding at least 6 micrograms per sample. For every donor, flow cytometry on a PBMC aliquot measured the percentage of naive CD45RAhigh/CD27high T cells. The receptor chain draws on TRBV12-3 or TRBV12-4 and TRBJ1-1; no D segment can be confidently identified. The specimen sequenced was blood. The clonotype was recovered from a man aged 65 to 85 in good health. The DNA sequence is TGTGCCAGCAGTAACGACCCGGGCCCTGAAGCTTTCTTT. Its protein reads: CASSNDPGPEAFF.